This record concerns one T cell receptor beta chain sequence. Seattle researchers signed up patients amid active infection and tracked them longitudinally. Source study methods: The assay estimated nucleated cells by amplifying reference gene primers. This table comes from immunoSEQ multiplex PCR, and its TCRdb copy is limited to in-frame clones, with some not included. V, J and clone size reflect that table, while D and trimming were determined from the DNA. This sample has some 360,000 clones, with approximately 89% found just once. The sample is drawn from a study of blood T cell repertoires in COVID-19. Study overall: Researchers got acute and convalescent COVID-19 samples from the United States, Italy and Spain. T cells, B-cell-depleted T cells, or PBMCs provided the cDNA or gDNA that served as material.

Sequencing was carried out using peripheral blood. This TCR was sampled from a woman aged 55-69 years with COVID-19, enrolled during active disease.

CDR3 protein: CASSQTTGAAGNTIYF. The CDR3 bases are TGTGCCAGCAGCCAAACGACAGGGGCGGCTGGAAACACCATATATTTT. V gene TRBV16 combines with J gene TRBJ1-3, with 8 positions matching TRBD1. The V gene end was trimmed by 2 bases and the J gene end by 2 bases; junction bases not matched to a gene: 5. The CDR3 has 16 amino acids. Per germline, CDR1 KGHSY and CDR2 FQNENV.